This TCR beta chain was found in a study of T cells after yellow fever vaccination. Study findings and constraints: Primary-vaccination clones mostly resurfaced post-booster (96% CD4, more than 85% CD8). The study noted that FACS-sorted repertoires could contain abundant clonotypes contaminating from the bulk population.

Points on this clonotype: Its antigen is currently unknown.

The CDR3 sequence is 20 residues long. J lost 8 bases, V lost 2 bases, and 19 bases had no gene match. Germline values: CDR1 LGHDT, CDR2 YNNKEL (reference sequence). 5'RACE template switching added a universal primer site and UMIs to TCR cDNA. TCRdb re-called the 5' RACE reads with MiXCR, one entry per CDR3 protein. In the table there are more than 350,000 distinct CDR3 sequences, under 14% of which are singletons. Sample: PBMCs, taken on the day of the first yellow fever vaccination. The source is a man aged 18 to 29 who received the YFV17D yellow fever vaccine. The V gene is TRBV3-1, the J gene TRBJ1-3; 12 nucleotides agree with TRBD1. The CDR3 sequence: CASSQTPRPPGQGAADTIYF. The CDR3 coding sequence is TGTGCCAGCAGCCAAACTCCCCGACCGCCGGGACAGGGGGCTGCGGACACCATATATTTT.